These T cell receptor beta chains were read from a single sample in a study of blood T cell repertoires in COVID-19. TCRdb's table, derived via immunoSEQ multiplex PCR, lists solely in-frame clones and lacks some. The sample shows more than 150,000 clones, roughly four fifths of them seen only once. The sequencing sample was made of peripheral blood. The receptor source for this set is a woman in her thirties or forties with acute or convalescent COVID-19. Each CDR3 is given with its conserved first and last residue. D genes are given only for firm matches. Clone size is given for some rows only: seen once, a few or many times, or a class if the clone is expanded.

TRBV7-2	-	-	TRBJ1-2	CASSLEGQGGRYTF	TGTGCCAGCAGCTTAGAGGGCCAGGGCGGACGCTACACCTTC
TRBV5-6	-	-	TRBJ1-2	CASSPDSYGYTF	TGTGCCAGCAGCCCCGACAGCTATGGCTACACCTTC
TRBV7-9	-	-	TRBJ1-1	CASALMNTEAFF	TGTGCCTCCGCGTTGATGAACACTGAAGCTTTCTTT
TRBV5-4	-	TRBD2	TRBJ2-7	CASGSGLAGGWSSYEQYF	TGTGCCAGCGGAAGCGGACTAGCGGGAGGGTGGAGCTCCTACGAGCAGTACTTC
TRBV18	-	-	TRBJ1-2	CASSSGGLYGYTF	TGTGCCAGCTCCAGCGGGGGCCTCTATGGCTACACCTTC
TRBV28	once	-	TRBJ1-1	CASSLRAQSGKTFF	TGTGCCAGCAGTTTGCGGGCCCAGTCAGGTAAAACTTTCTTT
TRBV28	-	-	TRBJ2-2	CASNPYKRVGTGELFF	TGTGCCAGCAATCCGTATAAGCGGGTGGGCACCGGGGAGCTGTTTTTT
TRBV27	-	TRBD2	TRBJ2-7	CASSPGASGGLYEQYF	TGTGCCAGCAGTCCTGGGGCTAGCGGGGGTCTATACGAGCAGTACTTC
TRBV11-2	-	TRBD2	TRBJ2-1	CASSLVRRNRGGPPYEQFF	TGTGCCAGCAGCTTAGTCCGTCGTAATCGGGGGGGCCCCCCCTATGAGCAGTTCTTC
TRBV5-1	-	TRBD1	TRBJ2-2	CASRVEQGAGELFF	TGCGCCAGCAGGGTTGAACAGGGGGCCGGGGAGCTGTTTTTT
TRBV18	-	-	TRBJ2-3	CASSPPGSTDTQYF	TGTGCCAGCTCACCACCGGGCAGCACAGATACGCAGTATTTT
TRBV18	-	-	TRBJ2-7	CASSPGGSFVEQYF	TGTGCCAGCTCACCAGGGGGCAGTTTCGTCGAGCAGTACTTC
TRBV27	-	TRBD2	TRBJ2-1	CASGAGTSGSNEQFF	TGTGCCAGCGGCGCCGGGACTAGCGGGAGTAATGAGCAGTTCTTC
TRBV13	-	TRBD1	TRBJ2-3	CATLDRASTDTQYF	TGTGCCACCCTAGACAGGGCTAGCACAGATACGCAGTATTTT
TRBV27	-	-	TRBJ2-1	CASRGRYSYNEQFF	TGTGCCAGCAGGGGCAGATACTCCTACAATGAGCAGTTCTTC
TRBV7-9	once	-	TRBJ2-1	CASSLEGVTNEQFF	TGTGCCAGCAGCTTAGAGGGAGTCACTAATGAGCAGTTCTTC
TRBV5-8	-	-	TRBJ2-3	CASSLEMRTDTQYF	TGTGCCAGCAGCTTGGAAATGAGGACAGATACGCAGTATTTT
TRBV4-2	-	TRBD2	TRBJ2-1	CASSQDFSGRVEQFF	TGTGCCAGCAGCCAAGATTTTAGCGGGAGGGTTGAGCAGTTCTTC
TRBV6-5	-	-	TRBJ2-1	CASRTPPVGEQFF	TGTGCCAGCAGGACTCCCCCCGTGGGTGAGCAGTTCTTC
TRBV4-1	-	-	TRBJ2-4	CAPRQKRGRGHIQYF	TGCGCCCCCCGACAAAAGCGGGGCAGGGGCCACATTCAGTACTTC
TRBV5-1	few	-	TRBJ1-6	CASSLVGGAQGKNSPLHF	TGCGCCAGCAGCTTGGTAGGTGGGGCGCAGGGAAAGAATTCACCCCTCCACTTT
TRBV6-5	-	-	TRBJ1-1	CASDRLGTEAFF	TGTGCCAGCGACAGGTTGGGCACTGAAGCTTTCTTT
TRBV5-4	-	TRBD2	TRBJ2-7	CASSLGGGWERERYEQYF	TGTGCCAGCAGCTTGGGCGGGGGATGGGAGCGGGAGAGGTACGAGCAGTACTTC
TRBV5-4	once	TRBD2	TRBJ2-7	CASSLLGLAGKSPYEQYF	TGTGCCAGCAGCTTGTTGGGGCTAGCGGGCAAATCGCCCTACGAGCAGTACTTC
TRBV9	-	-	TRBJ2-2	CASSWEGELFF	TGTGCCAGCAGCTGGGAGGGGGAGCTGTTTTTT
TRBV11-3	-	TRBD2	TRBJ2-7	CASSFGLAGEQYF	TGTGCCAGCAGCTTCGGACTAGCGGGCGAGCAGTACTTC
TRBV2	-	-	TRBJ1-1	CASTWGGTEAFF	TGTGCCAGCACTTGGGGAGGGACTGAAGCTTTCTTT
TRBV10-3	once	-	TRBJ1-2	CAISESVTPTATF	TGTGCCATCAGTGAGTCGGTAACTCCTACCGCCACCTTC
TRBV7-6	-	TRBD1	TRBJ2-7	CASSQRRGRRVYEQYF	TGTGCCAGCAGCCAACGCAGGGGGCGGCGCGTCTACGAGCAGTACTTC
TRBV28	-	TRBD1	TRBJ1-5	CASRRGQGSNQPQHF	TGTGCCAGCAGAAGAGGACAGGGGAGCAATCAGCCCCAGCATTTT
TRBV29-1	-	-	TRBJ1-1	CSVKQGGGTEAFF	TGCAGCGTGAAACAGGGAGGGGGCACTGAAGCTTTCTTT
TRBV28	-	-	TRBJ1-2	CASSRNRAGYTF	TGTGCCAGCAGCCGCAACAGGGCTGGCTACACCTTC
TRBV5-4	once	TRBD1	TRBJ2-1	CASRGGQGTRNEQFF	TGTGCCAGCAGGGGGGGACAGGGAACTCGCAATGAGCAGTTCTTC
TRBV11-3	-	TRBD2	TRBJ2-1	CASSTGLAGFNEQFF	TGTGCCAGCAGCACCGGACTAGCGGGATTCAATGAGCAGTTCTTC
TRBV27	-	-	TRBJ2-3	CASSFLDTQYF	TGTGCCAGCAGTTTTCTGGATACGCAGTATTTT
TRBV7-2	-	TRBD1	TRBJ1-2	CASRAGQGYGYTF	TGTGCCAGCAGGGCGGGACAGGGTTATGGCTACACCTTC
TRBV6-6	once	TRBD2	TRBJ2-4	CASSRGGVKNIQYF	TGTGCCAGCAGCCGCGGGGGGGTCAAAAACATTCAGTACTTC
TRBV15	-	-	TRBJ2-3	CATSRRQALDTDTQYF	TGTGCCACCAGCAGGCGACAGGCCCTTGACACAGATACGCAGTATTTT
TRBV7-2	-	TRBD1	TRBJ1-1	CASSSDRGLEAFF	TGTGCCAGCAGCTCCGACAGGGGGCTGGAAGCTTTCTTT
TRBV18	-	-	TRBJ1-3	CASSPYVTGGNTIYF	TGTGCCAGCTCACCCTATGTAACGGGAGGAAACACCATATATTTT
TRBV21-1	-	-	TRBJ1-1	CASSKGLSGEAFF	TGTGCCAGCAGCAAAGGGCTCTCAGGTGAAGCTTTCTTT
TRBV24-1	-	TRBD2	TRBJ2-3	CATSDSGTSGGGDLDTQYF	TGTGCCACCAGTGATTCCGGGACTAGCGGGGGGGGCGACCTAGATACGCAGTATTTT
TRBV5-1	-	TRBD1	TRBJ1-1	CASSLAGSGGFRNTEAFF	TGCGCCAGCAGCTTGGCCGGGTCAGGGGGCTTTAGGAACACTGAAGCTTTCTTT
TRBV27	-	TRBD1	TRBJ1-5	CASRDRDGQPQHF	TGTGCCAGCAGAGACAGGGACGGTCAGCCCCAGCATTTT
TRBV3-1/TRBV3-2	-	-	TRBJ1-1	CASSRGTEAFF	TGTGCCAGCAGCCGAGGGACAGAAGCTTTCTTT
TRBV5-5	-	-	TRBJ1-1	CASIKEGTEAFF	TGTGCCAGCATCAAGGAGGGCACTGAAGCTTTCTTT
TRBV5-4	-	TRBD1	TRBJ2-7	CASSSGQGIHEQYF	TGTGCCAGCAGCTCTGGACAGGGCATCCACGAGCAGTACTTC
TRBV24-1	-	-	TRBJ2-7	CATSDSDSPEQYF	TGTGCCACCAGTGATTCTGACAGTCCCGAGCAGTACTTC
TRBV5-4	few	-	TRBJ2-6	CASSLVALSGANVLTF	TGTGCCAGCAGCTTGGTTGCTCTATCTGGGGCCAACGTCCTGACTTTC
TRBV27	-	-	TRBJ2-5	CASSLRRQETQYF	TGTGCCAGCAGTCTCAGGCGCCAAGAGACCCAGTACTTC
TRBV28	-	TRBD1	TRBJ1-2	CASSSPSGGTYGYTF	TGTGCCAGCAGTTCTCCCTCAGGGGGCACCTATGGCTACACCTTC
TRBV6-5	-	-	TRBJ1-1	CASSYVGVYTEAFF	TGTGCCAGCAGTTACGTAGGGGTTTACACTGAAGCTTTCTTT
TRBV28	-	TRBD1	TRBJ1-5	CASHRGSLQPQHF	TGTGCCAGTCACAGGGGTAGTCTTCAGCCCCAGCATTTT
TRBV30	-	TRBD1	TRBJ1-2	CAWKSGTGSNYGYTF	TGTGCCTGGAAATCCGGGACAGGGAGTAACTATGGCTACACCTTC